The next 12 T cell receptor beta chains were all read from a single sample in a study of blood T cell repertoires in COVID-19. Profiling relied on immunoSEQ multiplex PCR, and the TCRdb table lists in-frame clones only, not all of them. This sample has roughly 170,000 clones; around nine tenths occur once, and the top ten carry about 1%. The source material was peripheral blood. The receptors originated from a woman in her late teens or twenties who had recovered from COVID-19.

This chain connects TRBV6-5 to TRBJ2-7; TRBD1 matches 7 bases. Germline trimming cut 6 bases from V and 0 bases from J; bases unmatched to any gene: 5. CDR3 length: 14 amino acids. Germline assignment: CDR1 MNHEY and CDR2 SVGAGI. CDR3 coding DNA: TGTGCCAGCAGAAGAGACAGGGTCTCCTACGAGCAGTACGTC. This codes for CASRRDRVSYEQYV.

The chain carries TRBV5-1 and TRBJ2-2, with D possibly being TRBD2 (5 bases). This CDR3 region has 16 residues. The germline V and J ends were trimmed by 0 bases and 4 bases, with 13 bases remaining between them. CDR1 and CDR2 (germline): SGHRS, YFSETQ. The DNA for the CDR3 is TGCGCCAGCAGCTTGGCCGGGGTAGGGTTCACCGGGGAGCTGTTTTTT. Residues: CASSLAGVGFTGELFF.

In this sample, this clone turned up a few times. The chain employs TRBV19 and TRBJ2-3; 8 bases fit TRBD1. Germline CDR1 is LNHDA and CDR2 is SQIVND (reference sequence). This CDR3 contains 16 residues. J gave up 0 bases and V 5 bases, and 7 bases lay outside the gene matches. The CDR3 loop reads CASSATDRGSTDTQYF. The DNA for the CDR3 is TGTGCCAGTAGTGCAACCGACAGGGGAAGCACAGATACGCAGTATTTT.

J is TRBJ1-4 and V is TRBV9, with D unclear. The germline CDR1 and CDR2 sequences are SGDLS and YYNGEE. V lost 6 bases and J lost 0, with 12 bases in between. The CDR3 extends over 15 amino acids. CDR3: CASTPTVSTNEKLFF. CDR3 DNA: TGTGCCAGCACCCCCACAGTTTCAACTAATGAAAAACTGTTTTTT.

The chain couples TRBV11-1 to TRBJ1-6; TRBD1 is a possible D gene (5 bases). The germline gives CDR1 SGHAT, CDR2 FQDESV (reference sequence). The CDR3 is 15 residues long. The V gene lost 4 bases and the J gene lost 10 bases, with 17 bases spanning the gap. The CDR3 region is CASSSRTSGWSPLHF. The CDR3 DNA sequence: TGTGCCAGCAGCTCCAGGACAAGTGGATGGTCACCCCTCCACTTT.

V gene TRBV19 combines with J gene TRBJ2-3; weak D call: TRBD1 (7 bases). V lost 10 bases, J lost 4 bases, and 15 bases lay in between. The CDR3 consists of 13 residues. Germline V gives CDR1 LNHDA, CDR2 SQIVND (reference sequence). CDR3 DNA sequence: TGTGCCACTCGGACAGGAGGGGCAGATACGCAGTATTTT. Residues: CATRTGGADTQYF. Combining the CDR3 with reference TRBV19 and TRBJ2-3 gives the whole variable domain DGGITQSPKYLFRKEGQNVTLSCEQNLNHDAMYWYRQDPGQGLRLIYYSQIVNDFQKGDIAEGYSVSREKKESFPLTVTSAQKNPTAFYLCATRTGGADTQYFGPGTRLTVL.

This clone was recorded a few times. V is TRBV5-1 and J is TRBJ1-2; no reliable D call. This CDR3 comprises 12 residues. Germline V CDR1 and CDR2: SGHRS, YFSETQ. V was shortened by 0 bases and J by 5 bases, with 5 bases between the two germline ends. CDR3 nucleotide sequence: TGCGCCAGCAGCTTGGATGCGTATGGCTACACCTTC. Its translation is CASSLDAYGYTF.

V usage is TRBV6-2 or TRBV6-3 and J usage is TRBJ2-7; TRBD1 matches at 7 bases. V trimming: 5 bases; J trimming: 0 bases; junction bases outside the gene matches: 4. The CDR3 is made up of 14 amino acids. Looked up from germline, CDR1 is MNHEY and CDR2 is SVGEGT. For the CDR3, the DNA is TGTGCCAGCAGTGCCCGACAGGGCTCCTACGAGCAGTACGTC. This sequence encodes CASSARQGSYEQYV.

The rearrangement links TRBV6-4 to TRBJ1-4; D uncertain. Germline V gene sequence: CDR1 MRHNA, CDR2 SNTAGT. This CDR3 comprises 14 residues. V was pared by 0 bases and J by 4 bases, with 6 bases between. The CDR3 DNA follows: TGTGCCAGCAGTGACTCTTCTCTTAATGAAAAACTGTTTTTT. The encoded protein is CASSDSSLNEKLFF.

The CDR3, as DNA: TGCGCCAGCAGCCAAAGGACAGCGAACACTGAAGCTTTCTTT. Residues: CASSQRTANTEAFF. The chain links TRBV4-1 to TRBJ1-1, with a possible D match to TRBD1 (6 bases). The CDR3 runs 14 residues. V lost 2 bases and J 1 base, leaving 8 bases between the germline ends. Germline V gene data show CDR1 as MGHRA and CDR2 as YSYEKL.

The chain carries TRBV7-3 and TRBJ2-2; a weak D match, TRBD2 (7 bases). CDR3 length equals 17 residues. V gave up 1 base and J gave up 8 bases, with 20 bases separating them. Germline V CDR1 and CDR2: SGHTA, FQGTGA. CDR3 in amino acids: CASSLIPRGGPSGELFF. CDR3 nucleotide sequence: TGTGCCAGCAGCTTAATCCCCAGGGGAGGGCCCTCAGGGGAGCTGTTTTTT.

The chain uses TRBV19 and TRBJ1-2; D possibly corresponds to TRBD1 (6 bases). Germline loops: CDR1 LNHDA, CDR2 SQIVND (reference sequence). V lost 1 base, J lost 2 bases, and 17 bases lay in between. The CDR3 has 17 amino acids. The CDR3 protein is CASSIGTGRGFNYGYTF. The DNA of the CDR3 is TGTGCCAGTAGTATAGGCACAGGGAGAGGTTTCAACTATGGCTACACCTTC.